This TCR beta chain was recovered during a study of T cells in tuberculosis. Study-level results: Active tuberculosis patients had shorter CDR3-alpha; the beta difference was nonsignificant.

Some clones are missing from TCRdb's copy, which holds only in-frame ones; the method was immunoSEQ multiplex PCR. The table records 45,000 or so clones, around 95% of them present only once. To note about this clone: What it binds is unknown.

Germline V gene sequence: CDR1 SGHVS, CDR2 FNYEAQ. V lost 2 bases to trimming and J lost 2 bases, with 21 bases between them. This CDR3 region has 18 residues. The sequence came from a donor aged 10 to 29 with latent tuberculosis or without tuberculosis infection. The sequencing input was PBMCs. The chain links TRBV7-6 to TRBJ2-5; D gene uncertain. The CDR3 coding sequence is TGTGCCAGCAGCTTAAGTTCTTCTGCGACACTTTCACAAGAGACCCAGTACTTC. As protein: CASSLSSSATLSQETQYF.